This T cell receptor (beta chain) was retrieved from a study of molecular identifiers for immune sequencing clone quantification. Study in general: The replicates split RNA from roughly 20,000 or 100,000 naive CD8 cells five ways and sequenced four. Findings of the study overall: Among effectors, clones above 20 RNA copies held over 97% of molecules; among naive cells, under 1%.

Libraries from naive CD8 cells were generated from roughly 18,000 to 920,000 sorted cells (with 10%, 30% or 50% RNA). Of note for this clonotype: Its antigen is not known. One base away lies a much larger clone, so this may be a sequencing read error.

TCRdb reprocessed the PCR reads via MiXCR and lists one record per CDR3 protein. The table records approximately 54,000 distinct CDR3 sequences, approximately 25% of them present only once. The CDR3 covers 13 residues. The sequenced sample was naive CD8+ T cells from blood, with Jurkat cell RNA spiked in. Subset specified: FACS-sorted CD8+CD4-CCR7+CD45RA+ naive T cells. The TCR was taken from a human donor in good health. Some libraries in this study had Jurkat cell RNA spiked in. The chain couples TRBV12-3 or TRBV12-4 to TRBJ1-1, with D perhaps TRBD1 (6 bases). The CDR3 nucleotides read TGTGCCAGCAGTTTCTTGGGGGGCACTGAAGCTTCCTTT. It is translated as CASSFLGGTEASF.